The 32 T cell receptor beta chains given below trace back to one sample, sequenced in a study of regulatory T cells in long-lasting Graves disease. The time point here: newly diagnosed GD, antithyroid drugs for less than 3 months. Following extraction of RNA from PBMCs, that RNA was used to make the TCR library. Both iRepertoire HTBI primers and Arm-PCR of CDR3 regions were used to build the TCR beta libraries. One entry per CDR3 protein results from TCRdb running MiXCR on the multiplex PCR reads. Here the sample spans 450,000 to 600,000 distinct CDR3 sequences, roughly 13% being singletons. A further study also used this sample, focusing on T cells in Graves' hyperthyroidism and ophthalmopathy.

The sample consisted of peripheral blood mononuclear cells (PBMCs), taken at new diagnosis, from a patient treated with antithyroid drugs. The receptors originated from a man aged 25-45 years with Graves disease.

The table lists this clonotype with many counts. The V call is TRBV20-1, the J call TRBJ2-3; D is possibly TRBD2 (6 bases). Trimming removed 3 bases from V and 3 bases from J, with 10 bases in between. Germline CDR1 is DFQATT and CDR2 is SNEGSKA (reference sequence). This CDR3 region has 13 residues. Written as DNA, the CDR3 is TGCAGTGCTAGTGTAGGAGGGACAGATACGCAGTATTTT. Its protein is CSASVGGTDTQYF.

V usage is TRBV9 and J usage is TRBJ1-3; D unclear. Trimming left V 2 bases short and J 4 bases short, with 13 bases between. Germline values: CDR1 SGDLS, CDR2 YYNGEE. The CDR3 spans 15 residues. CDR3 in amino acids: CASSVSEVNGNTIYF. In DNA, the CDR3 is TGTGCCAGCAGCGTCTCTGAAGTGAACGGAAACACCATATATTTT.

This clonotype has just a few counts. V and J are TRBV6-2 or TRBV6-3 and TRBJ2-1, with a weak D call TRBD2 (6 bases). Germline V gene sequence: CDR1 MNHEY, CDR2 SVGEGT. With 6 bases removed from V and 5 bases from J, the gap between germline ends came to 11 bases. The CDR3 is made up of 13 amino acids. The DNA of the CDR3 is TGTGCCAGCAGGCCCGGGGGAGACAATGAGCAGTTCTTC. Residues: CASRPGGDNEQFF.

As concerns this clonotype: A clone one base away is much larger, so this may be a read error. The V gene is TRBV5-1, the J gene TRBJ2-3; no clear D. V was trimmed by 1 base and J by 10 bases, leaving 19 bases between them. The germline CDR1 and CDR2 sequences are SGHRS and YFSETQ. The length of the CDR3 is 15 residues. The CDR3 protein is CASSLPLESADAQYF. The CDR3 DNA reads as TGCGCCAGCAGCTTGCCTCTAGAGAGCGCGGATGCGCAGTATTTT.

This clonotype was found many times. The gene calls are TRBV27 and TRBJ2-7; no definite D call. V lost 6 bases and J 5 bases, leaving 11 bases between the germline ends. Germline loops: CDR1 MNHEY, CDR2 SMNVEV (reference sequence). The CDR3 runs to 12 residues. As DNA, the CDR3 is TGTGCCAGCAGCCCAAACCTCAACGAGCAGTACTTC. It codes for CASSPNLNEQYF.

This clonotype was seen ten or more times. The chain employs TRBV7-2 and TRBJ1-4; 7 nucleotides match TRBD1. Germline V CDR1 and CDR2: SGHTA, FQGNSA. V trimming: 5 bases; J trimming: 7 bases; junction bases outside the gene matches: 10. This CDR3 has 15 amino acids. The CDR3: CASSPETGSAEKLFF. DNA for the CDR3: TGTGCCAGCAGCCCCGAGACAGGGTCGGCTGAAAAACTGTTTTTT.

The CDR3 region is CASSPRGRRTQYF. The CDR3 nucleotides are TGTGCCAGCAGCCCCCGGGGCCGGCGGACCCAGTACTTC. The chain carries TRBV11-2 and TRBJ2-5; D tentatively reads TRBD1 or TRBD2 (5 bases each). The germline CDR1 and CDR2 sequences are SGHAT and FQNNGV. The ends were cut back, 5 bases at V and 7 bases at J, with 14 bases in the middle. The CDR3 loop spans 13 amino acids.

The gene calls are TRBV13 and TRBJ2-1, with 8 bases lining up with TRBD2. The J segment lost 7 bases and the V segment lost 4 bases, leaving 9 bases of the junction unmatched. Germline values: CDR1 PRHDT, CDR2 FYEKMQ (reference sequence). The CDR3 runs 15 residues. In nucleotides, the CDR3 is TGTGCCAGCAGCTCGAAGCGACTAGCGCGGAATGAGCAGTTCTTC. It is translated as CASSSKRLARNEQFF.

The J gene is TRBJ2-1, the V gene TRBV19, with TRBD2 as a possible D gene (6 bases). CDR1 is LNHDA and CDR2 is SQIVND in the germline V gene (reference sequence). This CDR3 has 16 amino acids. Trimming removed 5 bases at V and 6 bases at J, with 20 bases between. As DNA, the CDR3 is TGTGCCAGTAGTGATGTTGGAGGGTTCGGGATCAATGAGCAGTTCTTC. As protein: CASSDVGGFGINEQFF.

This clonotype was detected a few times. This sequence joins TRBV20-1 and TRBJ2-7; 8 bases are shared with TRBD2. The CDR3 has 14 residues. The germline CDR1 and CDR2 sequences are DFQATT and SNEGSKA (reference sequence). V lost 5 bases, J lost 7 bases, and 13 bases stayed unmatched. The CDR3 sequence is CSAGRSGSKGEQYF. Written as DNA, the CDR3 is TGCAGTGCTGGCCGCAGCGGGAGTAAAGGTGAGCAGTACTTC.

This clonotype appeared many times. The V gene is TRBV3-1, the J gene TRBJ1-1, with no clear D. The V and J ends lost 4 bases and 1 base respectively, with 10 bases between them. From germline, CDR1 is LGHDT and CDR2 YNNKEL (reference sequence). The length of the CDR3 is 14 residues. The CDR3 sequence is CASSPTTRNTEAFF. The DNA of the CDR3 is TGTGCCAGCAGCCCGACGACGAGGAACACTGAAGCTTTCTTT.

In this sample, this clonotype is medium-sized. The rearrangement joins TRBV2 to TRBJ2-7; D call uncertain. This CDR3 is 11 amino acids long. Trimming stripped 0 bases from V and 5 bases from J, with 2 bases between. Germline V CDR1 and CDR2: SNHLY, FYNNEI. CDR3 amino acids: CASSEADEQYF. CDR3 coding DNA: TGTGCCAGCAGTGAAGCCGACGAGCAGTACTTC. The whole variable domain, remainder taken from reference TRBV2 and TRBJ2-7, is EPEVTQTPSHQVTQMGQEVILRCVPISNHLYFYWYRQILGQKVEFLVSFYNNEISEKSEIFDDQFSVERPDGSNFTLKIRSTKLEDSAMYFCASSEADEQYFGPGTRLTVT.

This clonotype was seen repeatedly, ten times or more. Here the CDR3 reads CASSPSLANNEQFF. DNA of the CDR3: TGTGCCAGCAGCCCCTCACTAGCCAACAATGAGCAGTTCTTC. The chain is built from TRBV11-1 and TRBJ2-1, with D maybe TRBD2 (6 bases). Germline CDR1 and CDR2: SGHAT and FQDESV (reference sequence). The CDR3 runs to 14 residues. V dropped 5 bases and J dropped 5 bases, with 13 bases sitting between them.

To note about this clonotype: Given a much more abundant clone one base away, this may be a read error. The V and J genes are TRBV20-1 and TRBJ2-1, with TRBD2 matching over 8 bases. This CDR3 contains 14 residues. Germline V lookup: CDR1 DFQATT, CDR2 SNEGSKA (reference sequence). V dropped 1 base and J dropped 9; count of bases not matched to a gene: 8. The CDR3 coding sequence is TGCAGTGCTAGAGTTTTTAGCGGGGACGGTGAGCAGTTCTTC. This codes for CSARVFSGDGEQFF.

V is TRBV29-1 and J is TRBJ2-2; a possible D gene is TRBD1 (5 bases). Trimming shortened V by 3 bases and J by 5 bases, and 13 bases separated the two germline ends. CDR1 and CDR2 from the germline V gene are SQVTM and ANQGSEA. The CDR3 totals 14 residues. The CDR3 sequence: CSVDGDRSTGELFF. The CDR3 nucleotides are TGCAGCGTTGATGGTGACAGAAGTACCGGGGAGCTGTTTTTT.

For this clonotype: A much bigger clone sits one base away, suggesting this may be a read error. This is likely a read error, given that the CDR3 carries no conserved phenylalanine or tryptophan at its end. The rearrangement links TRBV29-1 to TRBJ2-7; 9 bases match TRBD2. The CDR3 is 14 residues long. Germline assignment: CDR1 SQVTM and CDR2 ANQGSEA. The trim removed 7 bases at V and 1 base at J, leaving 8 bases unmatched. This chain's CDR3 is CSATSSGRSYEQYS. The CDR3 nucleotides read TGCAGCGCGACGAGTAGCGGGAGATCCTACGAGCAGTACTCC.

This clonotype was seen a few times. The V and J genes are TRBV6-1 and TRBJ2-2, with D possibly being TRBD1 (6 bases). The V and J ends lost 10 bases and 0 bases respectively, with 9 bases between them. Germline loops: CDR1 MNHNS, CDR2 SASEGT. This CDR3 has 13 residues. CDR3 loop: CATDSPNTGELFF. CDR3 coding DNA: TGTGCCACGGACAGTCCGAACACCGGGGAGCTGTTTTTT.

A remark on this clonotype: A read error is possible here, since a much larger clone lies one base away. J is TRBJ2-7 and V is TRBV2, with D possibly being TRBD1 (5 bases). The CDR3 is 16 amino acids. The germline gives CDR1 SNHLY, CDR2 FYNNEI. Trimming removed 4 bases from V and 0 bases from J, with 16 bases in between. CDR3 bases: TGTGCCAGCAGTGGAAAGGAACAGGAATACTCCTACGAGCAGTACTTC. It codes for CASSGKEQEYSYEQYF.

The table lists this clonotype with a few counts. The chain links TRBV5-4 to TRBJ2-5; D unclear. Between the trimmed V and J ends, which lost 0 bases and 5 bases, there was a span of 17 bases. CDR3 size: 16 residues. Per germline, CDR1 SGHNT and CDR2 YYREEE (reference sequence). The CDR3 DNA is TGTGCCAGCAGCTTGGGGGTGAGAGGTGACCGCGAGACCCAGTACTTC. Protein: CASSLGVRGDRETQYF. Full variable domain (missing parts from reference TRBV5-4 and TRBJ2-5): ETGVTQSPTHLIKTRGQQVTLRCSSQSGHNTVSWYQQALGQGPQFIFQYYREEENGRGNFPPRFSGLQFPNYSSELNVNALELDDSALYLCASSLGVRGDRETQYFGPGTRLLVL.

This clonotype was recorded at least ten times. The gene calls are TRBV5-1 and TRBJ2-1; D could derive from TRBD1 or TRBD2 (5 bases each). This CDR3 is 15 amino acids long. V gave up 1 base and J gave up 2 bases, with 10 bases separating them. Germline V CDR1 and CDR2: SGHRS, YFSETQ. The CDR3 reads CASSLNGATYNEQFF. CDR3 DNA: TGCGCCAGCAGCTTGAACGGGGCGACCTACAATGAGCAGTTCTTC. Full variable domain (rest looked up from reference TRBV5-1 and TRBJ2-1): KAGVTQTPRYLIKTRGQQVTLSCSPISGHRSVSWYQQTPGQGLQFLFEYFSETQRNKGNFPGRFSGRQFSNSRSEMNVSTLELGDSALYLCASSLNGATYNEQFFGPGTRLTVL.

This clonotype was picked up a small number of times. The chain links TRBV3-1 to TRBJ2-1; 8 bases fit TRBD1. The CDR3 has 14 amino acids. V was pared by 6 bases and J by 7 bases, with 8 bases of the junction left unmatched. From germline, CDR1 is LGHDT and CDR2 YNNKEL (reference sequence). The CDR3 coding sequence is TGTGCCAGCAGACCACAGGGGGGCGGGAATGAGCAGTTCTTC. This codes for CASRPQGGGNEQFF.

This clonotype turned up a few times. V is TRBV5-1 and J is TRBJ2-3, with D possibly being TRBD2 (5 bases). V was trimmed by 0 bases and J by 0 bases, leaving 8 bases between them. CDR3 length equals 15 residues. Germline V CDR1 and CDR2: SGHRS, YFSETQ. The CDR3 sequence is CASSLGAASTDTQYF. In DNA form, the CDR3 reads TGCGCCAGCAGCTTGGGAGCGGCTAGCACAGATACGCAGTATTTT.

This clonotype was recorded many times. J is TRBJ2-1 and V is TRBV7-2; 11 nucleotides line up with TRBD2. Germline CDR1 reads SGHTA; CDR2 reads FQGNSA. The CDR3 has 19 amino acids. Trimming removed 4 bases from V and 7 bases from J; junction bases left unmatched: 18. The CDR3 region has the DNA TGTGCCAGCAGCTCCCATAGCGGGTGGCTAGCGGGAGGAAGGAATGAGCAGTTCTTC. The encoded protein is CASSSHSGWLAGGRNEQFF. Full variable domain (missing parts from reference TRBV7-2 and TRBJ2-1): GAGVSQSPSNKVTEKGKDVELRCDPISGHTALYWYRQSLGQGLEFLIYFQGNSAPDKSGLPSDRFSAERTGGSVSTLTIQRTQQEDSAVYLCASSSHSGWLAGGRNEQFFGPGTRLTVL.

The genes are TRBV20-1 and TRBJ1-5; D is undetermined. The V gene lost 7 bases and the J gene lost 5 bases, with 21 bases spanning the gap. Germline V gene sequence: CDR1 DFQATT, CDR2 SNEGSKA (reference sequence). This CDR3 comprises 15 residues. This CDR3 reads CSVSARAATDQPQHF. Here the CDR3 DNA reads TGCAGTGTCTCGGCTAGGGCAGCGACCGATCAGCCCCAGCATTTT.

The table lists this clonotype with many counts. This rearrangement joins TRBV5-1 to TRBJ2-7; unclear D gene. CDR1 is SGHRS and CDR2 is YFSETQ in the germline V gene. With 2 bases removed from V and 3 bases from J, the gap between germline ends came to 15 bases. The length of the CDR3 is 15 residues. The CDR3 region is CASSFGLGVGYEQYF. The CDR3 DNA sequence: TGCGCCAGCAGCTTCGGCCTAGGTGTCGGCTACGAGCAGTACTTC.

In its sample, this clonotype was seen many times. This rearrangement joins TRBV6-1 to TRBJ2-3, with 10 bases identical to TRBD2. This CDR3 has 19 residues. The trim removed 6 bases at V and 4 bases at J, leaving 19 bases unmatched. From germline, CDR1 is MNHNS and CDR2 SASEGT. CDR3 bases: TGTGCCAGCAGCAACCTCGGAATGGCTAGCGGGAGTCCCGCAGATACGCAGTATTTT. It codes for CASSNLGMASGSPADTQYF.

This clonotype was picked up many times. The CDR3 protein is CASSPTLYGYTF. CDR3 DNA: TGTGCCAGCAGCCCTACACTATATGGCTACACCTTC. The chain employs TRBV12-3 or TRBV12-4 and TRBJ1-2; D gene unclear. V lost 6 bases, J lost 5 bases, and 10 bases lay in between. The CDR3 is 12 amino acids.

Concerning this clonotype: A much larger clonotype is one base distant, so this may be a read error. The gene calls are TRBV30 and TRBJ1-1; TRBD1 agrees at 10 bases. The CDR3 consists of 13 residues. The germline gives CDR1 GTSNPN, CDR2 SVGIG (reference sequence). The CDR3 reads CAWSAGQGTEALF. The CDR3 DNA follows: TGTGCCTGGAGTGCGGGACAGGGGACTGAAGCTCTCTTT.

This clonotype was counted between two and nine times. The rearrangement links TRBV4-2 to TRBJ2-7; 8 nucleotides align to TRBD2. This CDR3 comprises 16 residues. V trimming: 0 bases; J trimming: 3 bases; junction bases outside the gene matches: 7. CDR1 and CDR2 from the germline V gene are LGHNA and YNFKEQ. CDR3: CASSQDVGTRSYEQYF. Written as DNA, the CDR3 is TGTGCCAGCAGCCAAGATGTGGGGACTAGAAGCTACGAGCAGTACTTC.

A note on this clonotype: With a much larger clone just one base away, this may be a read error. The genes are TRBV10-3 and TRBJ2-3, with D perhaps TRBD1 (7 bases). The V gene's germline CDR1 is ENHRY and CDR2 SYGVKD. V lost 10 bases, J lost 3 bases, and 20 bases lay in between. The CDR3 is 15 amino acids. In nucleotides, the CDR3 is TGTGCCACCCAGCTGGAGACAGGGAGGACAGATACGCAGTATTTT. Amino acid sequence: CATQLETGRTDTQYF.

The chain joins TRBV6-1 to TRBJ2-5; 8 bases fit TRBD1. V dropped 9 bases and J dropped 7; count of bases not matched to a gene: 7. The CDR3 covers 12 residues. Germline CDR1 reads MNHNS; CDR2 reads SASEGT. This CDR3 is CAREGQDGTQYF. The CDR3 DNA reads TGTGCCAGAGAGGGACAGGACGGGACCCAGTACTTC.

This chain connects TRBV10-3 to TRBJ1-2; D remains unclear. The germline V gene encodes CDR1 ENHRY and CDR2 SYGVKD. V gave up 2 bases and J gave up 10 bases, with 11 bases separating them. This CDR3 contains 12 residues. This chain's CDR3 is CAISEMPQSYTF. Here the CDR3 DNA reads TGTGCCATCAGTGAGATGCCTCAGTCCTACACCTTC.